The 22 T cell receptor beta chains below come from one sample, sequenced in a study of T cells in tuberculosis. After thawing and overnight rest, PBMC were stained with GMM-loaded CD1B tetramer, viability dye and anti-CD3 for sorting. The lipid loaded on the CD1B tetramers was C32 glucose monomycolate from Rhodococcus equi. Assay used: immunoSEQ multiplex PCR; TCRdb lists only in-frame clones, some missing. The table records approximately 100,000 clones, approximately 90% of them present only once. The sequenced sample was CD1b-GMM tetramer-negative cells sorted from PBMCs. The receptors were gathered from an adult woman with latent tuberculosis.

The chain combines TRBV11-2 with TRBJ1-1; a weak D match, TRBD1 (6 bases). Trimming removed 1 base at V and 6 bases at J, with 21 bases between. In germline, CDR1 is SGHAT, CDR2 FQNNGV. The CDR3 extends over 17 amino acids. The CDR3 DNA follows: TGTGCCAGCAGCTTAGGGAGGGGGGGTCAAGGTATGGCTGAAGCTTTCTTT. Its protein product is CASSLGRGGQGMAEAFF.

The chain joins TRBV6-6 to TRBJ1-5; 7 bases match TRBD1. The CDR3 consists of 15 residues. CDR1 is MNHNY, CDR2 SVGAGI, per germline (reference sequence). J gave up 6 bases and V 5 bases, and 10 bases lay outside the gene matches. This chain's CDR3 is CASSPRGSLFQPQHF. Here the CDR3 DNA reads TGTGCCAGCAGTCCCAGGGGGTCCCTTTTTCAGCCCCAGCATTTT.

V and J are TRBV14 and TRBJ2-7; no reliable D call. Germline lookup yields CDR1 SGHDN and CDR2 FVKESK. The CDR3 is 14 residues long. The V end lost 4 bases, the J end lost 0 bases, and 10 bases lay between the germline ends. CDR3 nucleotide sequence: TGTGCCAGCAGCCTCTCCTCCCTCTCCTACGAGCAGTACTTC. It yields the protein CASSLSSLSYEQYF. Using reference TRBV14 and TRBJ2-7 for the parts outside the CDR3, the full variable domain is EAGVTQFPSHSVIEKGQTVTLRCDPISGHDNLYWYRRVMGKEIKFLLHFVKESKQDESGMPNNRFLAERTGGTYSTLKVQPAELEDSGVYFCASSLSSLSYEQYFGPGTRLTVT.

J is TRBJ2-1 and V is TRBV6-6; 11 bases fit TRBD2. V lost 1 base to trimming and J lost 8 bases; unmatched junction nucleotides: 4. The CDR3 has 15 residues. The V gene's germline CDR1 is MNHNY and CDR2 SVGAGI (reference sequence). The DNA for the CDR3 is TGTGCCAGCAGTTACTTAACTAGCGGGGGAGATGAGCAGTTCTTC. Translating gives CASSYLTSGGDEQFF.

For the CDR3, the DNA is TGTGCCAGCAGCCGCTGGACTAGCGACTGGGAGACCCAGTACTTC. Translated, it gives CASSRWTSDWETQYF. The rearrangement links TRBV5-4 to TRBJ2-5, with 9 nucleotides matching TRBD2. This CDR3 is built from 15 residues. Per the germline V gene, CDR1 is SGHNT and CDR2 is YYREEE (reference sequence). With 4 bases clipped from V and 5 bases from J, the junction kept 9 bases outside the gene matches. The variable domain in full, completed from reference TRBV5-4 and TRBJ2-5, reads ETGVTQSPTHLIKTRGQQVTLRCSSQSGHNTVSWYQQALGQGPQFIFQYYREEENGRGNFPPRFSGLQFPNYSSELNVNALELDDSALYLCASSRWTSDWETQYFGPGTRLLVL.

V gene TRBV19 combines with J gene TRBJ1-3, with D possibly TRBD1 on 6 matching bases. Germline loops: CDR1 LNHDA, CDR2 SQIVND (reference sequence). V was clipped by 5 bases and J by 0 bases, with 11 bases between them. The CDR3 length is 15 residues. CDR3 residues: CASSLQGASGNTIYF. DNA for the CDR3: TGTGCCAGTAGTCTACAGGGTGCCTCTGGAAACACCATATATTTT.

This chain uses TRBV6-1 with TRBJ1-5; D remains ambiguous. The germline V gene has CDR1 MNHNS and CDR2 SASEGT. V was trimmed by 1 base and J by 1 base, leaving 8 bases between them. The CDR3 is 15 residues long. CDR3 in DNA: TGTGCCAGCAGTGAAGTAGAAATGAGCAATCAGCCCCAGCATTTT. Translating it yields CASSEVEMSNQPQHF.

The CDR3 here is CASSYSGTNNQPQHF. DNA for the CDR3: TGTGCCAGCAGTTACTCGGGGACAAACAATCAGCCCCAGCATTTT. The genes are TRBV6-5 and TRBJ1-5; a possible D gene is TRBD1 (6 bases). The germline V gene has CDR1 MNHEY and CDR2 SVGAGI. Trimming left V 0 bases short and J 3 bases short, with 9 bases between. The CDR3 covers 15 residues.

This clone has just a few counts. The chain is built from TRBV19 and TRBJ1-3, with D perhaps TRBD1 (5 bases). CDR1 LNHDA and CDR2 SQIVND come from the germline V gene (reference sequence). V was shortened by 7 bases and J by 0 bases, with 10 bases between the two germline ends. CDR3 size: 14 residues. The CDR3 loop is CASMGGISGNTIYF. In nucleotides, the CDR3 is TGTGCCAGTATGGGGGGGATCTCTGGAAACACCATATATTTT.

The chain employs TRBV7-9 and TRBJ2-3, with no clear D. The CDR3 is 12 amino acids. Trimming took 5 bases from V and 0 from J, leaving 3 bases between them. Germline V lookup: CDR1 SEHNR, CDR2 FQNEAQ (reference sequence). CDR3: CASSLSTDTQYF. The CDR3 bases are TGTGCCAGCAGCCTAAGCACAGATACGCAGTATTTT.

The gene calls are TRBV21-1 and TRBJ2-5; TRBD2 is the table's D call, not checked against the DNA. TRBV21-1 is listed as a pseudogene. The CDR3 has 17 residues. The DNA for the CDR3 is TGTGCCAGCAGCAAAGGGGAACCTCTGGGACTCGAAGAGACCCAGTACTTC. Its translation: CASSKGEPLGLEETQYF.

This rearrangement joins TRBV5-1 to TRBJ2-7; 7 nucleotides line up with TRBD1. V shed 3 bases and J 3 bases; nucleotides not matched to a gene: 9. The V gene's germline CDR1 is SGHRS and CDR2 YFSETQ. This CDR3 comprises 15 residues. The CDR3 is CASSWNTGTDYEQYF. CDR3 in DNA: TGCGCCAGCAGCTGGAATACCGGGACAGACTACGAGCAGTACTTC.

The chain combines TRBV18 with TRBJ1-5, with D maybe TRBD1 (5 bases). V lost 3 bases and J lost 5, with 11 bases in between. The CDR3 is made up of 14 amino acids. The germline CDR1 and CDR2 sequences are KGHSH and LQKENI. CDR3 coding DNA: TGTGCCAGCTCACCGGAGTCAGGGTATCAGCCCCAGCATTTT. This sequence encodes CASSPESGYQPQHF.

The gene calls are TRBV2 and TRBJ1-5, with 8 bases identical to TRBD1. Germline assignment: CDR1 SNHLY and CDR2 FYNNEI. The CDR3 has 15 residues. The J segment lost 3 bases and the V segment lost 3 bases, leaving 4 bases of the junction unmatched. The CDR3 loop reads CASSDRTGYNQPQHF. CDR3 DNA sequence: TGTGCCAGCAGTGACCGGACAGGGTACAATCAGCCCCAGCATTTT.

The chain carries TRBV19 and TRBJ1-3, with a tentative D call TRBD1 (5 bases). V lost 2 bases to trimming and J lost 0 bases, with 8 bases between them. This CDR3 spans 15 amino acids. Germline V gives CDR1 LNHDA, CDR2 SQIVND (reference sequence). The CDR3 DNA is TGTGCCAGTAGTATAATCGACAGCTCTGGAAACACCATATATTTT. Its translation is CASSIIDSSGNTIYF.

This clone came up once. The junction does not match germline at one end; this may be a read error. The V gene is TRBV5-1, the J gene TRBJ1-2, with TRBD1 matching over 11 bases. The CDR3 consists of 15 residues. Germline V lookup: CDR1 SGHRS, CDR2 YFSETQ. Here the CDR3 DNA reads TGCGCCGGCAGCTTGGAGGGACAGGGGGGCTATGGCTACACCTTC. Its translation is CAGSLEGQGGYGYTF.

This chain links TRBV11-1 with TRBJ1-1; D is uncertain. The length of the CDR3 is 15 residues. V was pared by 0 bases and J by 5 bases, with 13 bases between. Germline CDR1 reads SGHAT; CDR2 reads FQDESV (reference sequence). This CDR3 reads CASSLAPGGQTEAFF. The CDR3, as DNA: TGTGCCAGCAGCTTAGCCCCTGGCGGGCAGACTGAAGCTTTCTTT.

This clone has only one observation. The genes are TRBV9 and TRBJ2-5; TRBD2 matches 13 bases. J lost 3 bases, V lost 2 bases, and 4 bases had no gene match. CDR1 is SGDLS, CDR2 YYNGEE, per germline. The CDR3 covers 16 residues. The CDR3, as DNA: TGTGCCAGCAGCGTTACCGGGACTAGCGGGAAAGAGACCCAGTACTTC. It is translated as CASSVTGTSGKETQYF.

The chain carries TRBV30 and TRBJ1-1; 7 bases align to TRBD1. The trim removed 4 bases at V and 0 bases at J, leaving 5 bases unmatched. The CDR3 spans 14 residues. CDR1 is GTSNPN, CDR2 SVGIG, per germline (reference sequence). CDR3 region: CAWTGTAMNTEAFF. In nucleotides, the CDR3 is TGTGCCTGGACCGGGACAGCCATGAACACTGAAGCTTTCTTT.

This clone came up once. The same CDR3 also results from other DNA sequences found in this sample. The chain is built from TRBV28 and TRBJ1-2; 8 bases match TRBD1. The CDR3 contains 14 residues. V trimming: 4 bases; J trimming: 4 bases; junction bases outside the gene matches: 5. Germline V gene lookup returns CDR1 MDHEN and CDR2 SYDVKM. CDR3 amino acids: CASSSGTGVYGYTF. The CDR3 DNA sequence: TGTGCCAGCAGTTCCGGGACAGGCGTCTATGGCTACACCTTC.

The J gene is TRBJ2-7, the V gene TRBV5-1; TRBD1 agrees at 7 bases. CDR3 length equals 16 residues. V dropped 3 bases and J dropped 2; count of bases not matched to a gene: 11. CDR1 and CDR2 from the germline V gene are SGHRS and YFSETQ. The CDR3 is CASSSPETGRTYEQYF. CDR3 DNA sequence: TGCGCCAGCAGCTCCCCTGAGACAGGGAGAACCTACGAGCAGTACTTC.

The J gene is TRBJ1-1, the V gene TRBV7-8, with 9 positions matching TRBD1. The junction had 9 bases not matched to a gene; V was cut back by 5 bases and J by 5 bases. The CDR3 extends over 15 amino acids. Germline-derived CDR1 and CDR2 are SGHVS and FQNEAQ. In nucleotides, the CDR3 is TGTGCCAGCAGCCCAACCCGGGACAGGGTTACTGAAGCTTTCTTT. It is translated as CASSPTRDRVTEAFF.